This T cell receptor (beta chain) was captured in a study of blood T cell repertoires in COVID-19. TCRdb keeps only in-frame clones here, not all; method: immunoSEQ multiplex PCR. The sample holds 150,000 to 200,000 clones; more than 75% are singletons and the top ten take nearly 6%. CDR3 size: 14 residues. Per germline, CDR1 SGDLS and CDR2 YYNGEE. Trimming took 3 bases from V and 15 from J; bases not matched to a gene: 9. The rearrangement joins TRBV9 to TRBJ2-1; 13 bases map to TRBD2. The material sequenced was peripheral blood. The receptor was derived from a woman in her forties with COVID-19, enrolled during active disease. The CDR3 loop reads CASSDGTSGTWGFF. The CDR3 region has the DNA TGTGCCAGCAGCGACGGGACTAGCGGGACTTGGGGGTTCTTC.